A selection of T cell receptor beta chains follows, all from one sample in a study of CD8 T cells in Susac syndrome. Each CDR3 protein is one row after TCRdb ran MiXCR on the immunoSEQ multiplex PCR reads. The sample holds hundreds of thousands of distinct CDR3 sequences, 85% seen once. Input material: CD8+ T cells from PBMCs. The receptors shown here come from a human donor with multiple sclerosis. CDR3s include the opening cysteine and the closing phenylalanine or tryptophan. The D gene is left open where the match is weak. Rows give clone size only sometimes, using once, few, many, or a class for an expanded clone.

D: .
J: TRBJ2-2
V: TRBV6-5
size: few
CDR3: CASSYGGDTGELFF
DNA: TGTGCCAGCAGTTACGGGGGAGACACCGGGGAGCTGTTTTTT

D: .
J: TRBJ2-1
V: TRBV18
size: .
CDR3: CASSPPEGTRNEQFF
DNA: TGTGCCAGCTCACCACCGGAGGGAACGCGCAATGAGCAGTTCTTC

D: TRBD2
J: TRBJ2-1
V: TRBV20-1
size: .
CDR3: CSGVASGIYNEQFF
DNA: TGCAGTGGTGTCGCTAGCGGGATTTACAATGAGCAGTTCTTC

D: TRBD1
J: TRBJ2-5
V: TRBV28
size: .
CDR3: CASSPLDRGGLIPLSQETQYF
DNA: TGTGCCAGCAGTCCCCTCGACAGGGGGGGCCTTATACCCCTTAGCCAAGAGACCCAGTACTTC

D: .
J: TRBJ1-5
V: TRBV6-2/TRBV6-3
size: .
CDR3: CASRQEASQPQHF
DNA: TGTGCCAGCAGACAGGAGGCTAGTCAGCCCCAGCATTTT

D: .
J: TRBJ2-6
V: TRBV3-1
size: .
CDR3: CASLQGSGANVLTF
DNA: TGTGCCAGCCTTCAGGGTTCTGGGGCCAACGTCCTGACTTTC

D: .
J: TRBJ1-5
V: TRBV19
size: .
CDR3: CASSFRVDQPQHF
DNA: TGTGCCAGTAGTTTCCGCGTGGACCAGCCCCAGCATTTT

D: TRBD1
J: TRBJ2-7
V: TRBV6-5
size: .
CDR3: CASSYRQGSSYEQYF
DNA: TGTGCCAGCAGTTACCGACAGGGCAGCTCCTACGAGCAGTACTTC

D: .
J: TRBJ1-2
V: TRBV7-9
size: once
CDR3: CASSLAFGGQVGYTF
DNA: TGTGCCAGCAGCTTAGCCTTTGGCGGCCAGGTTGGCTACACCTTC

D: .
J: TRBJ2-3
V: TRBV11-3
size: .
CDR3: CASSQGTTSTDTQYF
DNA: TGTGCCAGCAGCCAAGGGACAACTAGCACAGATACGCAGTATTTT

D: TRBD1
J: TRBJ1-4
V: TRBV20-1
size: .
CDR3: CSAPEGQGWEKLFF
DNA: TGCAGTGCTCCTGAGGGACAGGGTTGGGAAAAACTGTTTTTT

D: .
J: TRBJ2-1
V: TRBV9
size: .
CDR3: CASSPTVTNEQFF
DNA: TGTGCCAGCAGCCCAACGGTCACTAATGAGCAGTTCTTC

D: .
J: TRBJ1-2
V: TRBV10-2
size: .
CDR3: CASSESDRIYGYTF
DNA: TGCGCCAGCAGTGAGTCGGACAGAATTTATGGCTACACCTTC

D: TRBD2
J: TRBJ2-1
V: TRBV5-1
size: once
CDR3: CASRSTSGRSYNEQFF
DNA: TGCGCCAGCAGGTCGACTAGCGGGAGATCCTACAATGAGCAGTTCTTC

D: .
J: TRBJ1-4
V: TRBV5-6
size: .
CDR3: CASSLSGQLNEKLFF
DNA: TGTGCCAGCAGCTTGTCTGGACAGCTTAATGAAAAACTGTTTTTT

D: .
J: TRBJ2-5
V: TRBV27
size: once
CDR3: CASSLLGGHGQETQYF
DNA: TGTGCCAGCAGTTTATTGGGGGGACACGGACAAGAGACCCAGTACTTC

D: .
J: TRBJ1-2
V: TRBV4-3
size: few
CDR3: CASSQVAGSHRKSYGYTF
DNA: TGCGCCAGCAGCCAAGTGGCAGGGTCGCACCGTAAGAGCTATGGCTACACCTTC

D: .
J: TRBJ2-1
V: TRBV13
size: few
CDR3: CASSLGRTGYNEQFF
DNA: TGTGCCAGCAGCTTAGGCCGGACCGGCTACAATGAGCAGTTCTTC

D: .
J: TRBJ2-1
V: TRBV30
size: .
CDR3: CAWSVSNEQFF
DNA: TGTGCCTGGAGTGTATCCAATGAGCAGTTCTTC

D: .
J: TRBJ2-7
V: TRBV25-1
size: .
CDR3: CASSEYGDLYEQYF
DNA: TGTGCCAGCAGTGAATATGGGGATCTCTACGAGCAGTACTTC

D: TRBD2
J: TRBJ2-3
V: TRBV5-1
size: once
CDR3: CASSRGTSGRVRDTQYF
DNA: TGCGCCAGCAGCCGAGGGACTAGCGGGAGGGTGAGGGATACGCAGTATTTT

D: TRBD1
J: TRBJ1-2
V: TRBV20-1
size: .
CDR3: CSASKDRGGSGYTF
DNA: TGCAGTGCTAGTAAAGACAGGGGCGGATCTGGCTACACCTTC

D: .
J: TRBJ2-3
V: TRBV3-1
size: .
CDR3: CASSQGEGGVTDTQYF
DNA: TGTGCCAGCAGCCAAGGCGAGGGGGGTGTCACAGATACGCAGTATTTT

D: .
J: TRBJ1-3
V: TRBV5-6
size: .
CDR3: CASSLGQGMNTIYF
DNA: TGTGCCAGCAGCTTGGGGCAGGGAATGAACACCATATATTTT

D: TRBD1
J: TRBJ1-2
V: TRBV4-3
size: .
CDR3: CASSTRQGVGYGYTF
DNA: TGCGCCAGCAGCACCCGACAGGGTGTGGGGTATGGCTACACCTTC

D: .
J: TRBJ2-7
V: TRBV20-1
size: .
CDR3: CSARFKGAEQYF
DNA: TGCAGTGCTAGATTTAAAGGGGCCGAGCAGTACTTC

D: .
J: TRBJ2-3
V: TRBV28
size: .
CDR3: CASSPGLHTDTQYF
DNA: TGTGCCAGCAGCCCGGGACTTCACACAGATACGCAGTATTTT

D: .
J: TRBJ2-7
V: TRBV2
size: .
CDR3: CASSEARGGSYEQYF
DNA: TGTGCCAGCAGTGAAGCCAGGGGAGGTTCCTACGAGCAGTACTTC

D: TRBD1
J: TRBJ2-7
V: TRBV25-1
size: .
CDR3: CASLGQGPSYEQYF
DNA: TGTGCCAGCCTTGGACAGGGCCCCTCCTACGAGCAGTACTTC

D: .
J: TRBJ1-4
V: TRBV6-1
size: .
CDR3: CASSPGGSFATNEKLFF
DNA: TGTGCCAGCAGCCCTGGGGGATCGTTTGCAACTAATGAAAAACTGTTTTTT

D: .
J: TRBJ2-7
V: TRBV28
size: .
CDR3: CASSLLGDYEQYF
DNA: TGTGCCAGCAGTTTACTTGGTGACTACGAGCAGTACTTC

D: .
J: TRBJ2-7
V: TRBV7-9
size: .
CDR3: CASSFPVAGGYEQYF
DNA: TGTGCCAGCAGCTTCCCCGTTGCCGGCGGCTACGAGCAGTACTTC

D: .
J: TRBJ2-2
V: TRBV30
size: .
CDR3: CAWSVTVLGGELFF
DNA: TGTGCCTGGAGTGTAACGGTATTGGGCGGGGAGCTGTTTTTT

D: .
J: TRBJ2-1
V: TRBV20-1
size: .
CDR3: CSARDLGGNSYNEQFF
DNA: TGCAGTGCTAGAGATCTAGGGGGGAACTCCTACAATGAGCAGTTCTTC

D: .
J: TRBJ2-7
V: TRBV5-1
size: .
CDR3: CASSLAYSAYEQYF
DNA: TGCGCCAGCAGCTTGGCCTACAGTGCCTACGAGCAGTACTTC

D: .
J: TRBJ2-7
V: TRBV19
size: .
CDR3: CASSTPPTGRDSYEQYF
DNA: TGTGCCAGTAGTACACCCCCCACAGGGAGGGATTCCTACGAGCAGTACTTC

D: .
J: TRBJ2-7
V: TRBV29-1
size: .
CDR3: CSAADGYYEQYF
DNA: TGCAGCGCCGCGGACGGTTACTACGAGCAGTACTTC

D: TRBD2
J: TRBJ2-1
V: TRBV20-1
size: .
CDR3: CSARSSGSKYNEQFF
DNA: TGCAGTGCTAGATCTAGCGGGAGTAAGTACAATGAGCAGTTCTTC

D: TRBD2
J: TRBJ2-1
V: TRBV3-1
size: .
CDR3: CASSAGTSSHNEQFF
DNA: TGTGCCAGCAGCGCCGGGACTAGCAGCCACAATGAGCAGTTCTTC